These 4 T cell receptor beta chains came from one sample sequenced in a study of blood T cell repertoires in COVID-19. Method: immunoSEQ multiplex PCR; TCRdb's copy keeps in-frame clones and lacks some. The table includes about 140,000 clones, nearly 80% detected once. Sequencing used PBMCs or T cells enriched from blood (not recorded which). These receptors were collected from a woman aged 45-65 years who had recovered from COVID-19.

This clone showed up just a few times. This rearrangement joins TRBV18 to TRBJ2-1; TRBD2 agrees at 12 bases. The J segment lost 0 bases and the V segment lost 3 bases, leaving 6 bases of the junction unmatched. The CDR3 sequence is 18 residues long. Per germline, CDR1 KGHSH and CDR2 LQKENI. As DNA, the CDR3 is TGTGCCAGCTCACCCCTAGCGGGAGGGGAGAGCTCCTACAATGAGCAGTTCTTC. It codes for CASSPLAGGESSYNEQFF.

A single count supports this clone. This rearrangement joins TRBV5-5 to TRBJ2-1; 11 positions agree with TRBD2. V lost 4 bases, J lost 14 bases, and 11 bases stayed unmatched. The CDR3 spans 14 residues. The germline V gene has CDR1 SGHKS and CDR2 YYEKEE (reference sequence). The CDR3 DNA follows: TGTGCCAGCAGCCTACTAGCGGGAGTGGGCTCTGAGTTCTTC. Translation gives CASSLLAGVGSEFF.

The rearrangement links TRBV5-1 to TRBJ2-3; possible D gene TRBD2, 5 bases. From germline, CDR1 is SGHRS and CDR2 YFSETQ. The CDR3 is 15 amino acids. Trimming pared 4 bases from V and 4 bases from J, leaving 16 bases between. The CDR3 sequence: CASSAQLGRPDTQYF. The CDR3 coding sequence is TGCGCCAGCAGCGCCCAACTAGGACGGCCAGATACGCAGTATTTT.

In this sample, this clone turned up many times. The CDR3 nucleotides are TGTGCCAGCGGGGAGACAGGGAGCTATGGCTACACCTTC. Translating it yields CASGETGSYGYTF. The chain combines TRBV5-6 with TRBJ1-2; 7 bases map to TRBD1. V lost 7 bases, J lost 4 bases, and 7 bases stayed unmatched. The CDR3 is made up of 13 amino acids. The germline CDR1 and CDR2 sequences are SGHDT and YYEEEE.